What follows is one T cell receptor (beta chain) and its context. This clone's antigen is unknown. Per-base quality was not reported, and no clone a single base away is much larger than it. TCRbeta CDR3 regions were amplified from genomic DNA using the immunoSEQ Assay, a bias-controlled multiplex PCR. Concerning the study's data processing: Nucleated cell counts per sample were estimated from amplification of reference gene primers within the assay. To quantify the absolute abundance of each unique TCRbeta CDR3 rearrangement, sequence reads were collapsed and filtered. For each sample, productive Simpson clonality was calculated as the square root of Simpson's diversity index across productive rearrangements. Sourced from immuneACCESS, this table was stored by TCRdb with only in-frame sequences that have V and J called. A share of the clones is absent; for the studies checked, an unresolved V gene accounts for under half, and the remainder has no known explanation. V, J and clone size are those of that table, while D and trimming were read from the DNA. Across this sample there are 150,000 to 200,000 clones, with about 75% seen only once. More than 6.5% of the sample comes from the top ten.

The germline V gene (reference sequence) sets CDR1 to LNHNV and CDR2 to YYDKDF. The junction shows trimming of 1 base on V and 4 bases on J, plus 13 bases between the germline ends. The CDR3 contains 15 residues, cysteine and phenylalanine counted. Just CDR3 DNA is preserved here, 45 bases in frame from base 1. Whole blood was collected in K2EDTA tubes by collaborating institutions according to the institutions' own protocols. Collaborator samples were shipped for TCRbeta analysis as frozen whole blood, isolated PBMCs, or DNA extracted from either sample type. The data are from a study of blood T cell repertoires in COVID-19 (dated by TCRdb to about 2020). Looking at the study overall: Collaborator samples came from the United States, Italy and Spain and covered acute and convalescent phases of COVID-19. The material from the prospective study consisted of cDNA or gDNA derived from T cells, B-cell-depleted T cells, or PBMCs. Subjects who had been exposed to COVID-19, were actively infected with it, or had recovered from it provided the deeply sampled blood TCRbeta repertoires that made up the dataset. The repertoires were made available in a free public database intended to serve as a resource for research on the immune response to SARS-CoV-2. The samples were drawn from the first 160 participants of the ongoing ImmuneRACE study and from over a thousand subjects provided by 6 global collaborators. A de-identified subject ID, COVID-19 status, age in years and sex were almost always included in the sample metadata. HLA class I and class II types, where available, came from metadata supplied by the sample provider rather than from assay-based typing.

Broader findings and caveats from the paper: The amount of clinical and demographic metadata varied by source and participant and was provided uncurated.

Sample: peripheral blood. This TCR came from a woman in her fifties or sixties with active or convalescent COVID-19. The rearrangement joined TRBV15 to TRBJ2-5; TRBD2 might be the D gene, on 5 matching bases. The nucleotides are TGTGCCACCAGCAGAGGTAGGAGGTCAGGAGAGACCCAGTACTTC. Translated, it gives CATSRGRRSGETQYF.